This T cell receptor beta chain derives from a study of blood T cells in healthy people across ages. For the second PCR, which ran for about 7 to 11 cycles, a sample-barcoded 5' primer and a J-beta primer mix were used. TCRdb reprocessed the 5' RACE reads with MiXCR, giving one entry per CDR3 protein. Seen here are around 1.5 million distinct CDR3 sequences, around two fifths observed once, and the top ten hold less than 8%. The CDR3 is 16 amino acids. Trimming cost V 2 bases and J 11 bases, with 24 bases left between them. CDR1 is ENHRY, CDR2 SYGVKD, per germline. This rearrangement joins TRBV10-3 to TRBJ2-5; D unclear. The sequence derives from a young woman in good health. The sample consisted of blood. DNA of the CDR3: TGTGCCATCAGTGAGCTCATCCAGACCCCCGCGAATGAGCAGTACTTC. Protein: CAISELIQTPANEQYF.